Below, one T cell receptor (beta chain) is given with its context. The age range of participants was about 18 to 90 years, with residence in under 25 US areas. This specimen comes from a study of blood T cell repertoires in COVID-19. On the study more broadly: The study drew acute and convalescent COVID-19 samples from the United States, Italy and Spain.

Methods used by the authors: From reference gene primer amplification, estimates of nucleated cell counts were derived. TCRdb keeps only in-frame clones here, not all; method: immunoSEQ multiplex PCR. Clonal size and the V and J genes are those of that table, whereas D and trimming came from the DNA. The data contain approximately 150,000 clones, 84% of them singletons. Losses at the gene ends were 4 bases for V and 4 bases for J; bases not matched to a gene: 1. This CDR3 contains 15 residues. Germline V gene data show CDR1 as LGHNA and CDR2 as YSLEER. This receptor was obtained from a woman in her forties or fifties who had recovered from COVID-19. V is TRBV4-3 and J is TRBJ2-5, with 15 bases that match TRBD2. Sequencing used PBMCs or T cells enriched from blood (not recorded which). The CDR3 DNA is TGCGCCAGCAGCCTGGGACTAGCGGGGGGAGAGACCCAGTACTTC. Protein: CASSLGLAGGETQYF.